One and the same sample provided the 27 T cell receptor beta chains below, sequenced in a study of graft-versus-host responses after intestinal transplantation. Here immunoSEQ multiplex PCR was the method, and the copy in TCRdb shows in-frame clones only, minus some. The table lists over 15,000 clones, approximately 88% of them singletons. This specimen consisted of PBMCs, obtained approximately 110 days after intestinal transplant. All receptors come from a human patient who received an intestinal transplant, so some T cells may come from the graft donor.

The chain combines TRBV2 with TRBJ2-7; 7 bases are a match to TRBD1. CDR3 length equals 14 residues. Trimming at V came to 4 bases and at J to 0 bases, leaving 3 bases not matched to a gene. In germline, CDR1 is SNHLY, CDR2 FYNNEI. The CDR3: CASSGTGSSYEQYF. In DNA form, the CDR3 reads TGTGCCAGCAGTGGGACAGGCAGCTCCTACGAGCAGTACTTC.

The chain links TRBV6-4 to TRBJ1-1; D call uncertain. The CDR3 runs 14 residues. Germline V gene lookup returns CDR1 MRHNA and CDR2 SNTAGT. Trimming cost V 6 bases and J 6 bases, with 17 bases left between them. The CDR3 protein is CASRVHQKSAEAFF. The CDR3, as DNA: TGTGCCAGCAGGGTTCACCAAAAGAGTGCTGAAGCTTTCTTT.

This sequence joins TRBV4-2 and TRBJ2-1; 8 bases are a match to TRBD2. Germline V gene sequence: CDR1 LGHNA, CDR2 YNFKEQ. V was pared by 0 bases and J by 0 bases, with 1 base of the junction left unmatched. This CDR3 has 16 residues. The CDR3 protein is CASSQDGTSSYNEQFF. DNA for the CDR3: TGTGCCAGCAGCCAAGATGGGACTAGCTCCTACAATGAGCAGTTCTTC.

The chain joins TRBV7-3 to TRBJ2-7, with a possible D match to TRBD2 (7 bases). V was shortened by 2 bases and J by 1 base, with 12 bases between the two germline ends. This CDR3 spans 15 amino acids. CDR1 and CDR2 (germline): SGHTA, FQGTGA. The CDR3 sequence is CASSLLGGASYEQYF. The CDR3 nucleotides read TGTGCCAGCAGCTTACTAGGGGGGGCATCCTACGAGCAGTACTTC.

The chain links TRBV28 to TRBJ2-1, with D maybe TRBD1 (6 bases). The CDR3 contains 14 residues. Trimming shortened V by 6 bases and J by 5 bases, and 14 bases separated the two germline ends. The V gene's germline CDR1 is MDHEN and CDR2 SYDVKM. The CDR3 loop is CASSTQTGHNEQFF. The CDR3 DNA reads TGTGCCAGCAGCACCCAGACAGGACACAATGAGCAGTTCTTC.

The chain recombines TRBV7-3 with TRBJ2-7, with TRBD2 matching 13 bases. The trim removed 5 bases at V and 5 bases at J, leaving 9 bases unmatched. The CDR3 runs to 16 residues. Germline CDR1 SGHTA, CDR2 FQGTGA. CDR3 in DNA: TGTGCCAGCAGCGCGTCGGGACTAGCGGGATCCCACGAGCAGTACTTC. Encoded protein: CASSASGLAGSHEQYF.

The CDR3 loop is CASSRLGSPGELFF. As DNA, the CDR3 is TGCGCCAGCAGCCGCTTAGGGAGCCCCGGGGAGCTGTTTTTT. The chain uses TRBV4-1 and TRBJ2-2, with D maybe TRBD2 (5 bases). The V end lost 4 bases, the J end lost 6 bases, and 12 bases lay between the germline ends. In germline, CDR1 is MGHRA, CDR2 YSYEKL. The CDR3 sequence is 14 residues long.

This chain joins TRBV5-4 and TRBJ2-3; D is ambiguous. Deletions cut 7 bases from V and 2 bases from J, with 11 bases between. Germline lookup yields CDR1 SGHNT and CDR2 YYREEE (reference sequence). CDR3 length: 13 amino acids. CDR3 in DNA: TGTGCCAGCCATGCGTGGAACACAGATACGCAGTATTTT. This codes for CASHAWNTDTQYF.

In nucleotides, the CDR3 is TGTGCCAGCAGCTCCTGGGGGGCGGCTAATGAAAAACTGTTTTTT. Translated: CASSSWGAANEKLFF. This chain uses TRBV28 with TRBJ1-4, with D maybe TRBD1 (6 bases). V shed 6 bases and J shed 3 bases, with 14 bases lying between them. This CDR3 contains 15 residues. Germline CDR1 reads MDHEN; CDR2 reads SYDVKM.

The chain links TRBV19 to TRBJ1-5; 7 bases match TRBD1. This CDR3 has 16 residues. Germline CDR1 LNHDA, CDR2 SQIVND (reference sequence). The trim removed 6 bases at V and 0 bases at J, leaving 8 bases unmatched. The CDR3 sequence: CASSTTGIYSNQPQHF. The CDR3 nucleotides read TGTGCCAGTAGCACGACAGGGATTTATAGCAATCAGCCCCAGCATTTT.

The CDR3 here is CASSTTGGNTEAFF. CDR3 nucleotides: TGTGCCAGCAGCACGACAGGGGGCAACACTGAAGCTTTCTTT. This chain links TRBV7-2 with TRBJ1-1; TRBD1 aligns across 10 bases. CDR1 is SGHTA, CDR2 FQGNSA, per germline. Losses at the gene ends were 5 bases for V and 2 bases for J; bases not matched to a gene: 2. The CDR3 spans 14 residues.

The chain couples TRBV6-1 to TRBJ1-5; no clear D gene. The length of the CDR3 is 13 residues. Germline CDR1 MNHNS, CDR2 SASEGT. Trimming shortened V by 6 bases and J by 5 bases, and 11 bases separated the two germline ends. This chain's CDR3 is CASRMERDQPQHF. The DNA of the CDR3 is TGTGCCAGCAGGATGGAGAGGGATCAGCCCCAGCATTTT.

The J gene is TRBJ2-7, the V gene TRBV27, with no clear D. This CDR3 comprises 13 residues. V lost 6 bases, J lost 4 bases, and 13 bases lay in between. Germline loops: CDR1 MNHEY, CDR2 SMNVEV (reference sequence). CDR3 bases: TGTGCCAGCAGACTGTCCCCAAGTTACGAGCAGTACTTC. Protein: CASRLSPSYEQYF.

This chain joins TRBV7-3 and TRBJ2-7; 10 nucleotides line up with TRBD2. Germline V gives CDR1 SGHTA, CDR2 FQGTGA. The ends lost 5 bases at V and 5 bases at J; junction bases unmatched: 6. This CDR3 region has 14 residues. CDR3 DNA sequence: TGTGCCAGCAGCCGCTCGGGGACTAGCGACGAGCAGTACTTC. It encodes CASSRSGTSDEQYF.

The chain has TRBV1 and TRBJ2-1; TRBD2 reflects the table's D call only, with no check against the DNA. TRBV1 is reported as a pseudogene. The CDR3 loop spans 17 amino acids. The CDR3 sequence: CTSSLLRAGASYNEQFF. The CDR3 DNA follows: TGCACCAGCAGCCTCTTAAGAGCGGGAGCCTCCTACAATGAGCAGTTCTTC.

V usage is TRBV28 and J usage is TRBJ2-5; D is possibly TRBD1 (6 bases). The end of the DNA is better explained by TRBJ2-7, so the J call may be wrong. Per the germline V gene, CDR1 is MDHEN and CDR2 is SYDVKM. The CDR3 runs 13 residues. The CDR3 protein is CASRLQGIYEQYF. In DNA, the CDR3 is TGTGCCAGCAGATTACAGGGAATCTACGAGCAGTACTTC.

V is TRBV9 and J is TRBJ1-6; D call uncertain. V gave up 4 bases and J gave up 7 bases, with 9 bases separating them. The CDR3 consists of 13 residues. The germline CDR1 and CDR2 sequences are SGDLS and YYNGEE. The CDR3 is CASSPRGNSPLHF. In nucleotides, the CDR3 is TGTGCCAGCAGCCCCCGCGGAAATTCACCCCTCCACTTT. The variable domain in full, completed from reference TRBV9 and TRBJ1-6, reads DSGVTQTPKHLITATGQRVTLRCSPRSGDLSVYWYQQSLDQGLQFLIQYYNGEERAKGNILERFSAQQFPDLHSELNLSSLELGDSALYFCASSPRGNSPLHFGNGTRLTVT.

For this clone: Other nucleotide sequences from this sample produce the same CDR3. This chain links TRBV27 with TRBJ2-4; 7 nucleotides match TRBD2. Trimming at V came to 6 bases and at J to 6 bases, leaving 11 bases not matched to a gene. The length of the CDR3 is 15 residues. Germline CDR1 is MNHEY and CDR2 is SMNVEV (reference sequence). CDR3 in amino acids: CASSLKSGMGNIQYF. In DNA, the CDR3 is TGTGCCAGCAGCCTCAAGAGCGGGATGGGAAACATTCAGTACTTC.

This clone has a single count. This chain links TRBV5-1 with TRBJ2-7, with D uncertain. The CDR3 runs to 13 residues. Germline lookup yields CDR1 SGHRS and CDR2 YFSETQ. Trimming cost V 5 bases and J 2 bases, with 11 bases left between them. The CDR3 coding sequence is TGCGCCAGCAGAGCTAGGGTTACCTACGAGCAGTACTTC. This codes for CASRARVTYEQYF.

The rearrangement joins TRBV5-4 to TRBJ1-3; D might be TRBD1 (5 bases). Germline CDR1 reads SGHNT; CDR2 reads YYREEE (reference sequence). The CDR3 extends over 18 amino acids. Trimming took off 3 bases at V and 0 bases at J, with 19 bases between the two ends. CDR3 loop: CASSSIRTLYPSGNTIYF. CDR3 DNA sequence: TGTGCCAGCAGCTCTATTCGGACACTTTATCCCTCTGGAAACACCATATATTTT.

The chain links TRBV11-2 to TRBJ2-7; a weak D match, TRBD2 (5 bases). Trimming left V 4 bases short and J 3 bases short, with 19 bases between. Germline V CDR1 and CDR2: SGHAT, FQNNGV. The CDR3 runs 16 residues. The DNA of the CDR3 is TGTGCCAGCAGCTCTGGCGCCACGGGGAACCACTACGAGCAGTACTTC. It specifies CASSSGATGNHYEQYF.

CDR3 sequence reads: CSVVPAVDSYNEQFF. CDR3 sequence (DNA): TGCAGCGTCGTCCCCGCTGTGGACTCCTACAATGAGCAGTTCTTC. This sequence joins TRBV29-1 and TRBJ2-1; D ambiguous. V was trimmed by 6 bases and J by 0 bases, leaving 15 bases between them. Germline V CDR1 and CDR2: SQVTM, ANQGSEA. The CDR3 length is 15 residues.

The chain carries TRBV25-1 and TRBJ2-7; D is unresolved. The CDR3 covers 13 residues. Germline V gene lookup returns CDR1 MGHDK and CDR2 SYGVNS. Trimming shortened V by 1 base and J by 6 bases, and 10 bases separated the two germline ends. As DNA, the CDR3 is TGTGCCAGCAGTGAATCGTCTCGGCCCGAGCAGTACTTC. This translates into CASSESSRPEQYF.

The chain combines TRBV9 with TRBJ2-1; 10 positions agree with TRBD1. V shed 0 bases and J 1 base; nucleotides not matched to a gene: 4. This CDR3 is 17 amino acids long. The germline V gene encodes CDR1 SGDLS and CDR2 YYNGEE. CDR3 DNA: TGTGCCAGCAGCGTAGCGGACAGGGGGTTTTCCTACAATGAGCAGTTCTTC. It translates to CASSVADRGFSYNEQFF. The whole variable domain, remainder taken from reference TRBV9 and TRBJ2-1, is DSGVTQTPKHLITATGQRVTLRCSPRSGDLSVYWYQQSLDQGLQFLIQYYNGEERAKGNILERFSAQQFPDLHSELNLSSLELGDSALYFCASSVADRGFSYNEQFFGPGTRLTVL.

V is TRBV5-1 and J is TRBJ2-1; a weak D match, TRBD1 (5 bases). Germline-derived CDR1 and CDR2 are SGHRS and YFSETQ. With 4 bases removed from V and 8 bases from J, the gap between germline ends came to 13 bases. The CDR3 length is 13 residues. The DNA of the CDR3 is TGCGCCAGCAGCACGACAGTACCGTATGAGCAGTTCTTC. Its translation: CASSTTVPYEQFF.

The V gene is TRBV29-1, the J gene TRBJ1-3; a weak D match, TRBD1 (5 bases). V was pared by 2 bases and J by 0 bases, with 14 bases between. Germline V gives CDR1 SQVTM, CDR2 ANQGSEA. CDR3 length equals 16 residues. The DNA of the CDR3 is TGCAGCGTTGAAAAGGGGAGGGACTCCTCTGGAAACACCATATATTTT. Translated, it gives CSVEKGRDSSGNTIYF.

V usage is TRBV28 and J usage is TRBJ2-1; D is uncertain. V was shortened by 3 bases and J by 9 bases, with 21 bases between the two germline ends. This CDR3 spans 16 amino acids. Germline-derived CDR1 and CDR2 are MDHEN and SYDVKM. Here the CDR3 DNA reads TGTGCCAGCAGTTTTGCCCCGGGCCCCCCGAGGAGTGAGCAGTTCTTC. Encoded protein: CASSFAPGPPRSEQFF. The full variable domain, completed using reference TRBV28 and TRBJ2-1, is DVKVTQSSRYLVKRTGEKVFLECVQDMDHENMFWYRQDPGLGLRLIYFSYDVKMKEKGDIPEGYSVSREKKERFSLILESASTNQTSMYLCASSFAPGPPRSEQFFGPGTRLTVL.